This T cell receptor (beta chain) was identified during a study of T cells after yellow fever vaccination. General study findings and limits: Weaker overall, the secondary response nonetheless peaked faster (day 5 versus 15).

TCRdb itself ran the 5' RACE reads through MiXCR, one entry per CDR3 protein. The table records roughly 260,000 distinct CDR3 sequences, 10% to 15% of them present only once. This clonotype was counted only a few times. Antigen specificity is unknown. The CDR3 spans 15 residues. V trimming: 2 bases; J trimming: 6 bases; junction bases outside the gene matches: 8. CDR1 is DFQATT, CDR2 SNEGSKA, per germline (reference sequence). The rearrangement uses TRBV20-1 and TRBJ2-1; TRBD2 agrees at 9 bases. Material: CD4+ T cells sorted from PBMCs, obtained 45 days after the yellow fever booster vaccination. This clonotype was obtained from a man aged 25 to 40 who received the YFV17D yellow fever vaccine. This CDR3 reads CSARQGLAVPNEQFF. CDR3 nucleotide sequence: TGCAGTGCTAGACAGGGACTAGCCGTCCCCAATGAGCAGTTCTTC.